The 24 T cell receptor beta chains in this list originate from one sample, sequenced in a study of PD-1 blockade in mismatch repair-deficient tumors. Measured with immunoSEQ multiplex PCR; TCRdb has only the in-frame clones, and not every one. The top ten clones hold more than 3% of a sample with fewer than 60,000 clones, over 75% of them seen once. The sample consisted of PBMCs, taken before pembrolizumab treatment. These receptor sequences come from an adult with mismatch repair-deficient cancer.

Comments on this clone: Different DNA sequences within this sample yield the same CDR3. The chain links TRBV7-9 to TRBJ2-7, with TRBD2 matching 9 bases. Germline V gene data show CDR1 as SEHNR and CDR2 as FQNEAQ (reference sequence). Unmatched junction bases numbered 4, after V lost 1 base and J lost 3 bases. The CDR3 covers 15 residues. This CDR3 is CASSLVSGRSYEQYF. In DNA form, the CDR3 reads TGTGCCAGCAGCTTAGTTAGCGGGAGAAGCTACGAGCAGTACTTC.

The gene calls are TRBV5-5 and TRBJ2-7; a possible D gene is TRBD2 (5 bases). Trimming removed 0 bases from V and 0 bases from J, with 22 bases in between. The CDR3 is made up of 19 amino acids. The germline V gene has CDR1 SGHKS and CDR2 YYEKEE (reference sequence). The CDR3 sequence is CASSLAWTLRVGSSYEQYF. The CDR3 DNA reads as TGTGCCAGCAGCTTGGCTTGGACCCTGAGGGTGGGCAGCTCCTACGAGCAGTACTTC.

This clone was seen a single time. V gene TRBV6-1 combines with J gene TRBJ1-2, with D possibly matching TRBD1 (5 bases). The CDR3 totals 13 residues. The V end was cut by 5 bases, the J end by 2 bases, with 9 bases between. CDR1 and CDR2 from the germline V gene are MNHNS and SASEGT. The CDR3 sequence is CASSKDRNYGYTF. In nucleotides, the CDR3 is TGTGCCAGCAGTAAAGACAGAAACTATGGCTACACCTTC.

V is TRBV19 and J is TRBJ2-3; the D gene is possibly TRBD2 (6 bases). V was shortened by 3 bases and J by 5 bases, with 12 bases between the two germline ends. Per germline, CDR1 LNHDA and CDR2 SQIVND (reference sequence). This CDR3 is 14 amino acids long. CDR3 region: CASSIGKGLDTQYF. CDR3 sequence (DNA): TGTGCCAGTAGTATTGGAAAGGGACTAGATACGCAGTATTTT.

This clone appeared a single time. The rearrangement joins TRBV19 to TRBJ2-1; 9 positions agree with TRBD2. The CDR3 length is 13 residues. V was clipped by 5 bases and J by 10 bases; unmatched bases: 6. The germline V gene has CDR1 LNHDA and CDR2 SQIVND (reference sequence). CDR3 DNA: TGTGCCAGTAGTCCGGGACTAGCCGTAGAGCAGTTCTTC. It translates to CASSPGLAVEQFF.

This rearrangement joins TRBV5-4 to TRBJ2-7; TRBD1 is a possible D gene (5 bases). This CDR3 is 14 amino acids long. Germline V gene sequence: CDR1 SGHNT, CDR2 YYREEE (reference sequence). V gave up 4 bases and J gave up 7 bases, with 18 bases separating them. In nucleotides, the CDR3 is TGTGCCAGCAGCCCTCCTCGACAGTCTCAAGAGCAGTACTTC. The encoded protein is CASSPPRQSQEQYF. Full variable domain (remainder filled in from reference TRBV5-4 and TRBJ2-7): ETGVTQSPTHLIKTRGQQVTLRCSSQSGHNTVSWYQQALGQGPQFIFQYYREEENGRGNFPPRFSGLQFPNYSSELNVNALELDDSALYLCASSPPRQSQEQYFGPGTRLTVT.

The rearrangement links TRBV4-2 to TRBJ2-3; D gene uncertain. This CDR3 is 17 amino acids long. CDR1 is LGHNA and CDR2 is YNFKEQ in the germline V gene. V was shortened by 2 bases and J by 4 bases, with 19 bases between the two germline ends. The CDR3 protein is CASSQSDLTSRADTQYF. The DNA for the CDR3 is TGTGCCAGCAGCCAAAGTGATTTGACAAGTAGAGCAGATACGCAGTATTTT.

Sample share makes this clone medium-sized (0.01 to 0.1%). This sequence joins TRBV19 and TRBJ2-5; possible D gene TRBD2, 5 bases. Trimming stripped 3 bases from V and 5 bases from J, with 10 bases between. Per germline, CDR1 LNHDA and CDR2 SQIVND (reference sequence). The CDR3 spans 13 residues. CDR3 sequence reads: CASSMRIAETQYF. CDR3 in DNA: TGTGCCAGTAGTATGAGAATAGCGGAGACCCAGTACTTC. Full variable domain (rest looked up from reference TRBV19 and TRBJ2-5): DGGITQSPKYLFRKEGQNVTLSCEQNLNHDAMYWYRQDPGQGLRLIYYSQIVNDFQKGDIAEGYSVSREKKESFPLTVTSAQKNPTAFYLCASSMRIAETQYFGPGTRLLVL.

This chain joins TRBV27 and TRBJ2-2; D gene uncertain. This CDR3 has 14 residues. Trimming cost V 5 bases and J 2 bases, with 9 bases left between them. Germline V gene lookup returns CDR1 MNHEY and CDR2 SMNVEV (reference sequence). In nucleotides, the CDR3 is TGTGCCAGCAGTCAAAGGGTTAACACCGGGGAGCTGTTTTTT. It codes for CASSQRVNTGELFF.

The sample holds a few counts of this clone. The chain couples TRBV18 to TRBJ2-2; no clear D. Per the germline V gene, CDR1 is KGHSH and CDR2 is LQKENI. Trimming pared 7 bases from V and 6 bases from J, leaving 12 bases between. The CDR3 spans 13 residues. CDR3 coding DNA: TGTGCCAGCTTTTGGGAACGGTCCGGGGAGCTGTTTTTT. It translates to CASFWERSGELFF. The whole variable domain, remainder taken from reference TRBV18 and TRBJ2-2, is NAGVMQNPRHLVRRRGQEARLRCSPMKGHSHVYWYRQLPEEGLKFMVYLQKENIIDESGMPKERFSAEFPKEGPSILRIQQVVRGDSAAYFCASFWERSGELFFGEGSRLTVL.

This clone was seen a handful of times. The genes are TRBV6-1 and TRBJ2-7; 12 positions match TRBD1. CDR3 length: 16 residues. The germline CDR1 and CDR2 sequences are MNHNS and SASEGT. Trimming took 2 bases from V and 7 from J; bases not matched to a gene: 9. The CDR3 DNA reads as TGTGCCAGCAGTGAAATGGGACAGGGGGCTTTGGGGGAGCAGTACTTC. This codes for CASSEMGQGALGEQYF.

The genes are TRBV30 and TRBJ2-1; D remains ambiguous. This CDR3 contains 13 residues. Deletions cut 4 bases from V and 0 bases from J, with 7 bases between. Looked up from germline, CDR1 is GTSNPN and CDR2 is SVGIG (reference sequence). CDR3 in DNA: TGTGCCTGGAAAGGTGGCTCCTACAATGAGCAGTTCTTC. Translation: CAWKGGSYNEQFF.

The CDR3 reads CASSFDRGVDTQYF. The CDR3 coding sequence is TGTGCCAGCAGCTTTGACAGGGGTGTAGATACGCAGTATTTT. The chain links TRBV7-9 to TRBJ2-3, with 8 positions matching TRBD1. The CDR3 is 14 amino acids. CDR1 SEHNR and CDR2 FQNEAQ come from the germline V gene (reference sequence). Trimming at V came to 3 bases and at J to 5 bases, leaving 4 bases not matched to a gene.

This clone was observed a handful of times. J is TRBJ1-5 and V is TRBV19, with D possibly matching TRBD1 (6 bases). Germline V lookup: CDR1 LNHDA, CDR2 SQIVND (reference sequence). With 7 bases removed from V and 7 bases from J, the gap between germline ends came to 20 bases. The CDR3 runs to 15 residues. CDR3 in DNA: TGTGCCAGTACCTCCGGGAGGGGGGAGAGGCAGCCCCAGCATTTT. It specifies CASTSGRGERQPQHF.

As concerns this clone: The sample holds other DNA sequences that translate to the same CDR3. The J gene is TRBJ2-1, the V gene TRBV29-1; D possibly corresponds to TRBD2 (5 bases). CDR3 length: 11 amino acids. V shed 6 bases and J shed 4 bases, with 7 bases lying between them. Germline lookup yields CDR1 SQVTM and CDR2 ANQGSEA. The CDR3: CSVGLYNEQFF. The CDR3 nucleotides read TGCAGCGTAGGACTGTACAATGAGCAGTTCTTC.

This chain connects TRBV19 to TRBJ1-2, with 8 bases lining up with TRBD1. J gave up 3 bases and V 4 bases, and 7 bases lay outside the gene matches. Germline loops: CDR1 LNHDA, CDR2 SQIVND (reference sequence). The CDR3 is made up of 15 amino acids. The CDR3 spells CASSSFRTGYYGYTF. In nucleotides, the CDR3 is TGTGCCAGTAGTAGCTTCCGGACAGGGTACTATGGCTACACCTTC.

This chain joins TRBV2 and TRBJ2-1, with 7 bases that match TRBD1. The germline V gene encodes CDR1 SNHLY and CDR2 FYNNEI. There are 15 residues in the CDR3. V dropped 6 bases and J dropped 5; count of bases not matched to a gene: 10. CDR3 nucleotide sequence: TGTGCCAGCAGCCCCGGACAGGTGTTTAACAATGAGCAGTTCTTC. It codes for CASSPGQVFNNEQFF.

The chain carries TRBV6-5 and TRBJ1-1, with D possibly matching TRBD1 (5 bases). Germline V gene data show CDR1 as MNHEY and CDR2 as SVGAGI. The CDR3 spans 13 residues. With 8 bases removed from V and 0 bases from J, the gap between germline ends came to 10 bases. The CDR3 sequence is CASFRQMNTEAFF. The CDR3 nucleotides are TGTGCCAGCTTTCGACAGATGAACACTGAAGCTTTCTTT.

The CDR3 region has the DNA TGTGCCAGCGGACAGGGAGGGGTACCCCAAGAGACCCAGTACTTC. Its translation is CASGQGGVPQETQYF. The chain recombines TRBV6-1 with TRBJ2-5, with a possible D match to TRBD1 (8 bases). The CDR3 covers 15 residues. Germline V gene data show CDR1 as MNHNS and CDR2 as SASEGT. The V end was cut by 8 bases, the J end by 1 base, with 17 bases between.

The V and J genes are TRBV4-2 and TRBJ2-1, with D tentatively TRBD1 (5 bases). The CDR3 is 17 residues long. Germline V gene sequence: CDR1 LGHNA, CDR2 YNFKEQ. Trimming removed 1 base from V and 6 bases from J, with 19 bases in between. The CDR3 DNA reads as TGTGCCAGCAGCCAAGTTTCAGGTGGGGCGAAGACCAATGAGCAGTTCTTC. It codes for CASSQVSGGAKTNEQFF.

This chain uses TRBV7-6 with TRBJ2-5; 9 positions agree with TRBD2. Germline-derived CDR1 and CDR2 are SGHVS and FNYEAQ. CDR3 length: 16 amino acids. Unmatched junction bases numbered 6, after V lost 4 bases and J lost 0 bases. The CDR3 loop reads CASSSGTSLYQETQYF. The CDR3, as DNA: TGTGCCAGCAGCTCAGGGACTAGCTTGTACCAAGAGACCCAGTACTTC.

The J gene is TRBJ2-3, the V gene TRBV2, with TRBD2 matching over 10 bases. CDR3 length equals 19 residues. V dropped 5 bases and J dropped 0; count of bases not matched to a gene: 14. Germline V CDR1 and CDR2: SNHLY, FYNNEI. Here the CDR3 DNA reads TGTGCCAGCAGTAACGACATACCGGGACTAGCGTACAGCACAGATACGCAGTATTTT. This codes for CASSNDIPGLAYSTDTQYF.

The chain carries TRBV2 and TRBJ2-1, with 11 positions matching TRBD2. Per germline, CDR1 SNHLY and CDR2 FYNNEI. The CDR3 length is 14 residues. Trimming cost V 8 bases and J 4 bases; bases outside gene matches: 4. This chain's CDR3 is CASGRLAGYNEQFF. The CDR3 nucleotides read TGTGCCAGCGGAAGACTAGCGGGGTACAATGAGCAGTTCTTC.

For this clone: A junction end diverges from the germline sequence, so it may reflect a read error. The rearrangement links TRBV18 to TRBJ2-3; D may be TRBD2 (6 bases). Per germline, CDR1 KGHSH and CDR2 LQKENI. This CDR3 spans 13 amino acids. CDR3 sequence reads: CASSPPGAYTQYF. CDR3 bases: TGTGCCAGCTCGCCACCGGGAGCCTATACGCAGTATTTT.